What follows are 10 T cell receptor beta chains derived from one specimen sequenced in a study of T-cell memory formation after mild COVID-19. Using its own MiXCR run on the 5' RACE reads, TCRdb lists one record per CDR3 protein. The repertoire consists of 350,000 to 550,000 distinct CDR3 sequences, with roughly 18% occurring once and the leading ten covering roughly a fifth. The source material was PBMCs or a T cell subset sorted from them (not recorded which). These receptors all stem from a man younger than 35 who had mild COVID-19 (a few samples of this study predate the infection). Cell type and time point are not known.

This clonotype was seen a few times. V gene TRBV7-6 combines with J gene TRBJ1-1; a weak D match, TRBD1 (5 bases). Trimming pared 5 bases from V and 6 bases from J, leaving 13 bases between. This CDR3 comprises 13 residues. Germline V gene data show CDR1 as SGHVS and CDR2 as FNYEAQ. The CDR3 sequence is CASSTQGYAEAFF. Written as DNA, the CDR3 is TGTGCCAGCAGCACCCAGGGCTACGCTGAAGCTTTCTTT.

The J gene is TRBJ2-1, the V gene TRBV3-1; D might be TRBD2 (6 bases). Germline CDR1 LGHDT, CDR2 YNNKEL (reference sequence). Trimming pared 7 bases from V and 1 base from J, leaving 23 bases between. The CDR3 has 18 amino acids. CDR3 sequence: CASTPGTYTPRSYNEQFF. The CDR3, as DNA: TGTGCCAGCACCCCTGGGACTTATACCCCGCGGTCCTACAATGAGCAGTTCTTC.

The rearrangement links TRBV7-2 to TRBJ2-7, with 8 bases fitting TRBD2. CDR1 is SGHTA and CDR2 is FQGNSA in the germline V gene. With V trimmed by 7 bases and J by 0 bases, 8 bases remained unmatched. The CDR3 extends over 15 amino acids. CDR3 loop: CASNLRGEDSYEQYF. The DNA of the CDR3 is TGTGCCAGCAACCTGCGGGGGGAGGACTCCTACGAGCAGTACTTC.

This chain uses TRBV7-9 with TRBJ1-1; tentative D call: TRBD1 (5 bases). This CDR3 has 12 amino acids. From germline, CDR1 is SEHNR and CDR2 FQNEAQ (reference sequence). Trimming left V 8 bases short and J 4 bases short, with 11 bases between. CDR3: CASQGPGTEAFF. The CDR3, as DNA: TGTGCCAGCCAGGGCCCCGGCACTGAAGCTTTCTTT.

This chain connects TRBV6-5 to TRBJ2-3; unclear D gene. The V gene lost 0 bases and the J gene lost 0 bases, with 10 bases spanning the gap. The CDR3 is made up of 16 amino acids. Germline values: CDR1 MNHEY, CDR2 SVGAGI. The CDR3 region has the DNA TGTGCCAGCAGTTACTCTTTAGGCAGAAGCACAGATACGCAGTATTTT. Its translation is CASSYSLGRSTDTQYF.

There are a few counts of this clonotype. The chain uses TRBV11-2 and TRBJ2-3, with D perhaps TRBD2 (6 bases). Trimming took off 6 bases at V and 2 bases at J, with 15 bases between the two ends. The length of the CDR3 is 15 residues. Germline values: CDR1 SGHAT, CDR2 FQNNGV. The CDR3 region is CASSPGWGDTDTQYF. CDR3 coding DNA: TGTGCCAGCAGTCCGGGGTGGGGGGACACAGATACGCAGTATTTT. Variable domain in full (rest from reference TRBV11-2 and TRBJ2-3): EAGVAQSPRYKIIEKRQSVAFWCNPISGHATLYWYQQILGQGPKLLIQFQNNGVVDDSQLPKDRFSAERLKGVDSTLKIQPAKLEDSAVYLCASSPGWGDTDTQYFGPGTRLTVL.

The chain couples TRBV29-1 to TRBJ1-4; 7 bases agree with TRBD1. CDR1 and CDR2 from the germline V gene are SQVTM and ANQGSEA. V dropped 5 bases and J dropped 0; count of bases not matched to a gene: 6. The CDR3 runs 15 residues. This CDR3 is CSVTRTGATNEKLFF. In DNA form, the CDR3 reads TGCAGCGTTACGCGGACAGGAGCAACTAATGAAAAACTGTTTTTT. The full variable domain, in which reference TRBV29-1 and TRBJ1-4 provide the parts outside the CDR3, is SAVISQKPSRDICQRGTSLTIQCQVDSQVTMMFWYRQQPGQSLTLIATANQGSEATYESGFVIDKFPISRPNLTFSTLTVSNMSPEDSSIYLCSVTRTGATNEKLFFGSGTQLSVL.

This clonotype has ten or more counts. This chain joins TRBV18 and TRBJ2-7; 7 nucleotides line up with TRBD2. The V gene's germline CDR1 is KGHSH and CDR2 LQKENI. J gave up 7 bases and V 3 bases, and 9 bases lay outside the gene matches. This CDR3 is built from 14 residues. CDR3 coding DNA: TGTGCCAGCTCACCGGGAGGGGAGGGATATGAGCAGTACGTC. This gives the protein CASSPGGEGYEQYV.

The rearrangement links TRBV6-5 to TRBJ2-7, with 8 bases matching TRBD2. The ends lost 0 bases at V and 4 bases at J; junction bases unmatched: 5. This CDR3 has 15 residues. Germline values: CDR1 MNHEY, CDR2 SVGAGI. CDR3 loop: CASSYSREEEYEQYV. CDR3 nucleotides: TGTGCCAGCAGTTACTCGCGGGAGGAAGAGTACGAGCAGTACGTC.

This clonotype has only a few counts. This chain links TRBV3-1 with TRBJ2-4; 10 bases are a match to TRBD1. Germline loops: CDR1 LGHDT, CDR2 YNNKEL (reference sequence). The CDR3 covers 16 residues. Trimming removed 4 bases from V and 13 bases from J; junction bases left unmatched: 16. CDR3 bases: TGTGCCAGCAGCCCTTCCGGGACAGGGGAAGGGGACGTCCAGTACTTC. The encoded protein is CASSPSGTGEGDVQYF. Variable domain in full (rest from reference TRBV3-1 and TRBJ2-4): DTAVSQTPKYLVTQMGNDKSIKCEQNLGHDTMYWYKQDSKKFLKIMFSYNNKELIINETVPNRFSPKSPDKAHLNLHINSLELGDSAVYFCASSPSGTGEGDVQYFGAGTRLSVL.